This TCR beta chain was found in a study of blood T cell repertoires in COVID-19. Study-level information: Collection of acute and convalescent COVID-19 samples took place in the United States, Italy and Spain.

Authors' data handling: The assay estimated nucleated cells by amplifying reference gene primers. Sequencing used immunoSEQ multiplex PCR; TCRdb keeps in-frame clones, though not all of them. V and J calls and clone size come straight from that table; D and trimming were deduced from the DNA. The repertoire includes around 76,000 clones, around 84% of them detected once, and 0.65% to 0.9% sits in the top ten. CDR3 length: 16 amino acids. V lost 3 bases, J lost 0 bases, and 3 bases stayed unmatched. Germline V CDR1 and CDR2: SGHTA, FQGNSA. Input material: peripheral blood. The rearrangement joins TRBV7-2 to TRBJ2-3; 10 nucleotides agree with TRBD2. This clonotype was sampled from a woman aged 70-85 years with acute or convalescent COVID-19. Written as DNA, the CDR3 is TGTGCCAGCAGCTTCAGCGGGGGGGGTAGCACAGATACGCAGTATTTT. Translated: CASSFSGGGSTDTQYF.